The clone carrying this T cell receptor beta chain was detected only a few times. Its antigen is unidentified. This CDR3 has 14 residues. Germline lookup yields CDR1 MNHEY and CDR2 SVGAGI. Trimming took 1 base from V and 6 from J, leaving 9 bases between them. This sample is part of a study of T-cell reconstitution after alpha-beta-depleted transplantation in children. Study-wide results and caveats: Counts and diversity of T cells one year after transplant came mostly from newly produced T cells. Expanded clones from the graft, numbering several hundred, reportedly supplied alpha-beta T cells about two months after transplant.

Unique molecular identifiers were used to barcode this TCRbeta library. TCRdb reprocessed the PCR reads with MiXCR, giving one entry per CDR3 protein. The data hold about 200,000 distinct CDR3 sequences, with approximately 8.4% observed a single time. The receptor's source is a male patient aged 2 to 9 who had a stem cell transplant for acute myeloid leukemia, so the T cells may come from the graft donor. The starting material was PBMCs, mostly from graft donor cells, obtained 360 days after TCRalphabeta/CD19-depleted stem cell transplant. V is TRBV6-5 and J is TRBJ2-2; D call uncertain. The CDR3 region is CASSYLVDAGELFF. In nucleotides, the CDR3 is TGTGCCAGCAGTTACTTGGTTGACGCCGGGGAGCTGTTTTTT.